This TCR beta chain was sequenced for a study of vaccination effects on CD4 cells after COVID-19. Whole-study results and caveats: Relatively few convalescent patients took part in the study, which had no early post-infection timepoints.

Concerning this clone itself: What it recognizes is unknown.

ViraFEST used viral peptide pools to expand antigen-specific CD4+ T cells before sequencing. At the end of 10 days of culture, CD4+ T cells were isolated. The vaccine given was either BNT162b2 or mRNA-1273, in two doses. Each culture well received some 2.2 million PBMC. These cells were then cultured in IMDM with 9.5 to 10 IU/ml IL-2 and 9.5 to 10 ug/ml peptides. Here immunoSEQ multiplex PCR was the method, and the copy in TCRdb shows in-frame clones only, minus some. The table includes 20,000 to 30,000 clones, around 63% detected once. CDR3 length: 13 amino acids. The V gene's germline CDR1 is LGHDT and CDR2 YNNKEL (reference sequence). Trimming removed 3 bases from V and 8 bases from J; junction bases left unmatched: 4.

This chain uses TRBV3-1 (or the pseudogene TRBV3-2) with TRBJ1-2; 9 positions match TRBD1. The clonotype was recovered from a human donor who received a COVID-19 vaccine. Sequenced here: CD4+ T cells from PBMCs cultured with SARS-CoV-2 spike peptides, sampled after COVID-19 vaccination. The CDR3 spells CASSHRDRVGYTF. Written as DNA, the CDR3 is TGTGCCAGCAGCCACCGGGACAGGGTGGGCTACACCTTC.